This entry concerns a single T cell receptor beta chain. This record belongs to a study of T cells after yellow fever vaccination. TCRdb ran MiXCR on the 5' RACE reads and lists one entry per CDR3 protein. The sample consists of 500,000 to 650,000 distinct CDR3 sequences, over 9% of them appearing once. The receptor's source is a man aged 25-45 years who received the YFV17D yellow fever vaccine. Sequences were derived from PBMCs, sampled on the day of the yellow fever booster vaccination.

CDR3 residues: CASSQTGGTYEQYF. CDR3 in DNA: TGTGCCAGCAGTCAGACAGGGGGAACCTACGAGCAGTACTTC. V usage is TRBV7-6 and J usage is TRBJ2-7, with 9 bases identical to TRBD1. The length of the CDR3 is 14 residues. Germline V gene data show CDR1 as SGHVS and CDR2 as FNYEAQ. V was pared by 6 bases and J by 2 bases, with 5 bases of the junction left unmatched.